The 7 T cell receptor beta chains reported below all come from one sample, sequenced in a study of CD8 T cells in ankylosing spondylitis. Study findings and constraints: Seemingly characteristic of ankylosing spondylitis blood was a TCR beta motif consisting of about 8 highly homologous variants.

No antigen is known for these receptors. TCRdb ran MiXCR on the 5' RACE reads and lists one entry per CDR3 protein. Of some 840,000 distinct CDR3 sequences in the sample, about 11% were seen once. The sample consisted of blood, either unsorted or a sorted T cell fraction (not recorded which). The receptors stem from a male donor with ankylosing spondylitis.

This clonotype was picked up a small number of times. The chain's CDR3 is CAISVASPSEQITGELFF. For the CDR3, the DNA is TGTGCCATCAGTGTGGCCAGTCCCTCCGAACAAATCACCGGGGAGCTGTTTTTT. The genes are TRBV10-3 and TRBJ2-2; D ambiguous. The germline V and J ends were trimmed by 4 bases and 4 bases, with 22 bases remaining between them. CDR1 is ENHRY and CDR2 is SYGVKD in the germline V gene. The CDR3 consists of 18 residues.

This clonotype has at least ten counts. The CDR3 region is CASSLDTGAGNTIYF. DNA of the CDR3: TGCGCCAGCAGCTTGGATACCGGAGCTGGAAACACCATATATTTT. V gene TRBV5-1 combines with J gene TRBJ1-3; unclear D gene. The V gene's germline CDR1 is SGHRS and CDR2 YFSETQ. Trimming shortened V by 0 bases and J by 2 bases, and 9 bases separated the two germline ends. CDR3 length: 15 residues.

In this sample, this clonotype turned up a few times. The chain combines TRBV7-2 with TRBJ1-2, with D unclear. V lost 2 bases and J lost 4, with 8 bases in between. The CDR3 has 13 residues. Germline lookup yields CDR1 SGHTA and CDR2 FQGNSA. The CDR3 coding sequence is TGTGCCAGCAGCTTACAGGATATCTATGGCTACACCTTC. Its protein product is CASSLQDIYGYTF.

This clonotype was picked up a small number of times. The chain employs TRBV18 and TRBJ2-1; D is perhaps TRBD1 (5 bases). Germline V lookup: CDR1 KGHSH, CDR2 LQKENI. Trimming shortened V by 1 base and J by 4 bases, and 11 bases separated the two germline ends. The CDR3 has 15 amino acids. The CDR3 protein is CASSPQGIRYNEQFF. The CDR3 DNA is TGTGCCAGCTCACCACAGGGGATAAGATACAATGAGCAGTTCTTC.

This clonotype was seen more than once but under ten times. The genes are TRBV11-2 and TRBJ2-5; 9 nucleotides line up with TRBD1. CDR1 and CDR2 from the germline V gene are SGHAT and FQNNGV. The CDR3 totals 14 residues. V was clipped by 6 bases and J by 5 bases; unmatched bases: 7. Here the CDR3 reads CASSSGQGFETQYF. In DNA, the CDR3 is TGTGCCAGCAGTTCGGGACAGGGATTTGAGACCCAGTACTTC.

V is TRBV29-1 and J is TRBJ1-1, with a tentative D call TRBD1 (5 bases). This CDR3 is 14 amino acids long. Looked up from germline, CDR1 is SQVTM and CDR2 is ANQGSEA. Trimming took off 4 bases at V and 0 bases at J, with 12 bases between the two ends. The CDR3 region is CSVVRDLLNTEAFF. Here the CDR3 DNA reads TGCAGCGTTGTACGGGACCTCTTGAACACTGAAGCTTTCTTT. Full variable domain (remainder filled in from reference TRBV29-1 and TRBJ1-1): SAVISQKPSRDICQRGTSLTIQCQVDSQVTMMFWYRQQPGQSLTLIATANQGSEATYESGFVIDKFPISRPNLTFSTLTVSNMSPEDSSIYLCSVVRDLLNTEAFFGQGTRLTVV.

This clonotype came up many times. The chain carries TRBV20-1 and TRBJ2-1, with D perhaps matching TRBD2 (6 bases). Germline loops: CDR1 DFQATT, CDR2 SNEGSKA (reference sequence). The ends were cut back, 3 bases at V and 8 bases at J, with 20 bases in the middle. The CDR3 length is 15 residues. The CDR3 DNA reads as TGCAGTGCTAGCGAGGGGTGGGGACTGGCCGATGAGCAGTTCTTC. It translates to CSASEGWGLADEQFF.